This T cell receptor (beta chain) appears in the sequencing data of a study of shared clonotypes between healthy human individuals. Naive CD8 cells lacked CD45RO, underwent positive selection for CCR7 and left out terminally differentiated effector memory CD45RA+ cells. V was shortened by 6 bases and J by 0 bases, with 14 bases between the two germline ends. The CDR3 covers 15 residues. Germline V gene sequence: CDR1 MDHEN, CDR2 SYDVKM. The table came from immunoSEQ multiplex PCR; TCRdb's copy has only in-frame clones and leaves some out. The repertoire consists of more than 2 million clones, with less than 95% occurring once and the leading ten covering 0.85% to 1.3%.

The genes are TRBV28 and TRBJ1-2, with D tentatively TRBD1 (5 bases). Specimen: naive CD8+ T cells sorted from blood. This sequence originates from a man younger than 35 in good health. The CDR3 region has the DNA TGTGCCAGCAGCACAGATCAGGGTTCTAACTATGGCTACACCTTC. It translates to CASSTDQGSNYGYTF.